This TCR beta chain was captured in a study of Tregs in tolerant kidney transplant recipients. As for this clone: Antigen: not known.

Only in-frame clones appear in the TCRdb table, and some are missing; sequencing was by immunoSEQ multiplex PCR. The sample lists about 110,000 clones; around 90% were seen once. Findings and caveats of the study: Tolerant patients' donor-specific Tregs expanded beyond overall Tregs, suggesting antigen-driven growth. Biological reproducibility was not directly addressed, but technical replication error appeared minimal. Validation in larger populations is needed because few patients were studied.

V lost 10 bases, J lost 1 base, and 10 bases stayed unmatched. This CDR3 contains 15 residues. CDR1 MDHEN and CDR2 SYDVKM come from the germline V gene. Source: CD4+ T cells from blood, taken before the transplant. The rearrangement joins TRBV28 to TRBJ2-1, with 7 bases identical to TRBD2. The TCR was taken from a human donor who received a combined kidney and bone marrow transplant. The CDR3 protein is CANNRLALSYNEQFF. As DNA, the CDR3 is TGTGCCAACAACAGACTAGCCCTATCCTACAATGAGCAGTTCTTC.